This T cell receptor (beta chain) appears in the sequencing data of a study of T cell changes during pregnancy in multiple sclerosis. Sequencing was performed with immunoSEQ multiplex PCR; in TCRdb, only in-frame clones are kept and a portion is missing. The sample lists around 56,000 clones, approximately 86% seen once, with 0.38% in the top ten. Trimming pared 2 bases from V and 4 bases from J, leaving 11 bases between. The germline V gene has CDR1 GTSNPN and CDR2 SVGIG (reference sequence). The CDR3 is 13 amino acids. This receptor was obtained from a female donor with multiple sclerosis, enrolled in a pregnancy study. The chain employs TRBV30 and TRBJ1-2; D gene uncertain. The sample here was CD4+ T cells from peripheral blood mononuclear cells, taken in the third trimester of pregnancy. The CDR3 nucleotides are TGTGCCTGGAGTCACGGGGAAGGCTATGGCTACACCTTC. Its translation is CAWSHGEGYGYTF.